A single sample gave rise to the 26 T cell receptor beta chains below, sequenced in a study of pediatric ulcerative colitis. Data came from immunoSEQ multiplex PCR; TCRdb stores just in-frame clones and leaves some out. The profile shows roughly 30,000 clones, roughly four fifths of them singletons. Sequencing was carried out using blood. The receptors originated from a boy under 18 with severe ulcerative colitis.

The gene calls are TRBV5-1 and TRBJ1-1; TRBD1 matches 8 bases. Trimming removed 4 bases from V and 3 bases from J; junction bases left unmatched: 5. This CDR3 comprises 14 residues. The germline V gene has CDR1 SGHRS and CDR2 YFSETQ. The CDR3 region is CASSAPGGYTEAFF. The CDR3, as DNA: TGCGCCAGCAGCGCACCAGGGGGCTACACTGAAGCTTTCTTT.

V is TRBV28 and J is TRBJ2-2, with TRBD2 matching 9 bases. The V and J ends lost 1 base and 4 bases, in that order; junction bases with no gene match: 4. The length of the CDR3 is 16 residues. Germline CDR1 is MDHEN and CDR2 is SYDVKM. The CDR3 loop reads CASSLLPSGVTGELFF. CDR3 coding DNA: TGTGCCAGCAGTTTATTGCCTAGCGGGGTCACCGGGGAGCTGTTTTTT.

The rearrangement uses TRBV25-1 and TRBJ1-1; D gene unclear. The V end was cut by 2 bases, the J end by 1 base, with 8 bases between. The CDR3 length is 14 residues. From germline, CDR1 is MGHDK and CDR2 SYGVNS. CDR3 DNA: TGTGCCAGCAGTGAAGTCAGGTCGAACACTGAAGCTTTCTTT. Protein sequence: CASSEVRSNTEAFF.

This clone was seen only a few times. V usage is TRBV19 and J usage is TRBJ1-2, with unresolved D. Trimming removed 0 bases at V and 4 bases at J, with 9 bases between. The germline V gene has CDR1 LNHDA and CDR2 SQIVND (reference sequence). CDR3 length: 14 residues. The CDR3 coding sequence is TGTGCCAGTAGTATAGATCGTGGGTTCTATGGCTACACCTTC. It codes for CASSIDRGFYGYTF. Full variable domain (rest looked up from reference TRBV19 and TRBJ1-2): DGGITQSPKYLFRKEGQNVTLSCEQNLNHDAMYWYRQDPGQGLRLIYYSQIVNDFQKGDIAEGYSVSREKKESFPLTVTSAQKNPTAFYLCASSIDRGFYGYTFGSGTRLTVV.

The chain recombines TRBV6-6 with TRBJ1-1; D is unclear. The CDR3 has 11 residues. Germline loops: CDR1 MNHNY, CDR2 SVGAGI (reference sequence). V shed 6 bases and J shed 2 bases, with 4 bases lying between them. Written as DNA, the CDR3 is TGTGCCAGCAGCGTTAACACTGAAGCTTTCTTT. It codes for CASSVNTEAFF.

The V gene is TRBV7-2, the J gene TRBJ2-1; D may be TRBD2 (6 bases). This CDR3 region has 15 residues. The V and J ends lost 1 base and 0 bases respectively, with 7 bases between them. Germline V gene data show CDR1 as SGHTA and CDR2 as FQGNSA. This CDR3 is CASSLDGGSYNEQFF. DNA of the CDR3: TGTGCCAGCAGCTTAGACGGGGGCTCCTACAATGAGCAGTTCTTC. Looking up the rest from reference TRBV7-2 and TRBJ2-1 gives the full variable domain: GAGVSQSPSNKVTEKGKDVELRCDPISGHTALYWYRQSLGQGLEFLIYFQGNSAPDKSGLPSDRFSAERTGGSVSTLTIQRTQQEDSAVYLCASSLDGGSYNEQFFGPGTRLTVL.

CDR3 residues: CASSLWRGPNFEQFF. CDR3 bases: TGCGCCAGCAGCTTGTGGCGGGGGCCCAATTTTGAGCAGTTCTTC. The chain carries TRBV5-1 and TRBJ2-1; D might be TRBD2 (7 bases). The germline V gene has CDR1 SGHRS and CDR2 YFSETQ. V lost 1 base to trimming and J lost 9 bases, with 17 bases between them. This CDR3 is 15 amino acids long.

The chain combines TRBV29-1 with TRBJ2-1; unclear D gene. Germline V gene lookup returns CDR1 SQVTM and CDR2 ANQGSEA. Trimming removed 7 bases from V and 4 bases from J, with 8 bases in between. The CDR3 covers 11 residues. DNA of the CDR3: TGCAGCGGGTACGGATACAATGAGCAGTTCTTC. It translates to CSGYGYNEQFF.

The rearrangement links TRBV30 to TRBJ2-5, with a tentative D call TRBD2 (5 bases). The CDR3 covers 14 residues. Trimming cost V 0 bases and J 2 bases, with 10 bases left between them. In germline, CDR1 is GTSNPN, CDR2 SVGIG (reference sequence). The CDR3 spells CAWSVLVAQETQYF. Here the CDR3 DNA reads TGTGCCTGGAGTGTACTGGTAGCGCAAGAGACCCAGTACTTC.

This clone was observed once. The CDR3 loop is CASSQEGGRASGYTF. DNA of the CDR3: TGTGCCAGCAGCCAAGAAGGTGGGAGGGCAAGTGGCTACACCTTC. The chain combines TRBV14 with TRBJ1-2, with D uncertain. The CDR3 has 15 amino acids. V was clipped by 0 bases and J by 7 bases, with 15 bases between them. Germline loops: CDR1 SGHDN, CDR2 FVKESK.

The chain couples TRBV7-9 to TRBJ2-5; D remains ambiguous. This CDR3 is built from 15 residues. Germline V gene data show CDR1 as SEHNR and CDR2 as FQNEAQ (reference sequence). Trimming took off 5 bases at V and 1 base at J, with 14 bases between the two ends. The CDR3 DNA sequence: TGTGCCAGCAGCATCTCCAGGTACCCCCAAGAGACCCAGTACTTC. It yields the protein CASSISRYPQETQYF.

The chain uses TRBV19 and TRBJ1-2; TRBD1 matches 7 bases. Germline values: CDR1 LNHDA, CDR2 SQIVND (reference sequence). The CDR3 consists of 15 residues. The V segment lost 4 bases and the J segment 8 bases; nucleotides outside the gene matches: 13. CDR3 protein: CASSSNTGAATGYTF. The CDR3 coding sequence is TGTGCCAGTAGTAGCAACACAGGGGCCGCGACGGGCTACACCTTC.

The V gene is TRBV2, the J gene TRBJ1-1; D gene ambiguous. CDR3 length equals 13 residues. Looked up from germline, CDR1 is SNHLY and CDR2 is FYNNEI. V was shortened by 5 bases and J by 4 bases, with 11 bases between the two germline ends. The CDR3, as DNA: TGTGCCAGCAGTCCTCCCGCGAGCACTGAAGCTTTCTTT. Amino acid sequence: CASSPPASTEAFF.

The chain couples TRBV7-9 to TRBJ2-3; D is perhaps TRBD1 (5 bases). V shed 5 bases and J shed 0 bases, with 15 bases lying between them. Germline loops: CDR1 SEHNR, CDR2 FQNEAQ (reference sequence). The CDR3 has 16 residues. In DNA form, the CDR3 reads TGTGCCAGCAGCCCCATCACAGGCGAGAGCACAGATACGCAGTATTTT. Amino acids: CASSPITGESTDTQYF.

The V and J genes are TRBV7-2 and TRBJ1-1; no definite D call. The CDR3 runs to 13 residues. Germline CDR1 SGHTA, CDR2 FQGNSA. V was clipped by 10 bases and J by 4 bases, with 16 bases between them. CDR3 DNA: TGTGCCATCAAACCAGAGGGAAGCACTGAAGCTTTCTTT. Amino acids: CAIKPEGSTEAFF.

The J gene is TRBJ1-1, the V gene TRBV19, with D unresolved. Germline lookup yields CDR1 LNHDA and CDR2 SQIVND (reference sequence). The V gene lost 7 bases and the J gene lost 11 bases, with 14 bases spanning the gap. The CDR3 is 11 amino acids. Written as DNA, the CDR3 is TGTGCCAGTACCGGCGGGTACCTGGCTTTCTTT. Its translation is CASTGGYLAFF.

This clone has more than one count but fewer than ten. The chain employs TRBV5-8 and TRBJ1-2; D might be TRBD1 (5 bases). Germline lookup yields CDR1 SGHTS and CDR2 YDEGEE. The CDR3 spans 15 residues. The V end lost 1 base, the J end lost 7 bases, and 17 bases lay between the germline ends. The CDR3 here is CASSLSFAGASGYTF. CDR3 in DNA: TGTGCCAGCAGCTTGTCGTTCGCCGGGGCGTCTGGCTACACCTTC.

This chain uses TRBV30 with TRBJ1-1, with D perhaps matching TRBD1 (5 bases). V gave up 5 bases and J gave up 11 bases, with 15 bases separating them. Germline CDR1 GTSNPN, CDR2 SVGIG (reference sequence). The CDR3 consists of 11 residues. CDR3 region: CAWLKGFAAFF. The CDR3 bases are TGTGCCTGGCTTAAGGGGTTCGCGGCTTTCTTT. Complete variable domain (other parts from reference TRBV30 and TRBJ1-1): SQTIHQWPATLVQPVGSPLSLECTVEGTSNPNLYWYRQAAGRGLQLLFYSVGIGQISSEVPQNLSASRPQDRQFILSSKKLLLSDSGFYLCAWLKGFAAFFGQGTRLTVV.

The table lists this clone with a count of one. The V call is TRBV28, the J call TRBJ1-5; D unresolved. Trimming left V 6 bases short and J 5 bases short, with 8 bases between. The CDR3 is made up of 12 amino acids. CDR1 is MDHEN, CDR2 SYDVKM, per germline. CDR3 loop: CASRREDQPQHF. The CDR3 DNA follows: TGTGCCAGCAGGCGGGAGGATCAGCCCCAGCATTTT. The full variable domain, completed using reference TRBV28 and TRBJ1-5, is DVKVTQSSRYLVKRTGEKVFLECVQDMDHENMFWYRQDPGLGLRLIYFSYDVKMKEKGDIPEGYSVSREKKERFSLILESASTNQTSMYLCASRREDQPQHFGDGTRLSIL.

The genes are TRBV7-2 and TRBJ2-1; D possibly corresponds to TRBD2 (6 bases). Trimming shortened V by 5 bases and J by 9 bases, and 17 bases separated the two germline ends. The CDR3 runs to 14 residues. CDR1 is SGHTA, CDR2 FQGNSA, per germline. This CDR3 is CASSTGTLEGEQFF. The CDR3 nucleotides read TGTGCCAGCAGCACCGGGACCCTGGAGGGTGAGCAGTTCTTC.

The rearrangement uses TRBV5-6 and TRBJ1-2; TRBD1 is a possible D gene (6 bases). Trimming removed 6 bases from V and 4 bases from J, with 22 bases in between. The CDR3 contains 16 residues. Germline V lookup: CDR1 SGHDT, CDR2 YYEEEE. CDR3 nucleotide sequence: TGTGCCAGCAACGCCATAACAGGGCCGCCGGGCTATGGCTACACCTTC. Its protein is CASNAITGPPGYGYTF.

The chain couples TRBV27 to TRBJ1-1, with TRBD1 as a possible D gene (5 bases). Germline V lookup: CDR1 MNHEY, CDR2 SMNVEV (reference sequence). The CDR3 loop spans 14 amino acids. Trimming took 2 bases from V and 5 from J, leaving 12 bases between them. CDR3 sequence: CASSLHGAKTEAFF. DNA for the CDR3: TGTGCCAGCAGTTTACACGGGGCGAAAACTGAAGCTTTCTTT.

The chain joins TRBV7-2 to TRBJ2-1; D not certain. The germline V gene encodes CDR1 SGHTA and CDR2 FQGNSA. The CDR3 has 13 amino acids. Trimming removed 5 bases from V and 7 bases from J, with 12 bases in between. CDR3 in amino acids: CASSLKYSNEQFF. DNA for the CDR3: TGTGCCAGCAGCCTAAAATATTCGAATGAGCAGTTCTTC.

This clone came up once. The chain is built from TRBV5-6 and TRBJ2-7, with 7 bases identical to TRBD1. CDR1 SGHDT and CDR2 YYEEEE come from the germline V gene. The CDR3 runs 14 residues. V gave up 3 bases and J gave up 5 bases; unmatched junction bases: 8. CDR3 protein: CASSWKTGRDEQYF. CDR3 in DNA: TGTGCCAGCAGCTGGAAGACAGGGCGGGACGAGCAGTACTTC.

The rearrangement uses TRBV2 and TRBJ2-1; 8 bases are shared with TRBD2. The junction had 6 bases not matched to a gene; V was cut back by 2 bases and J by 0 bases. The germline gives CDR1 SNHLY, CDR2 FYNNEI. CDR3 length: 17 amino acids. The CDR3 nucleotides are TGTGCCAGCAGTGAAAGGGCGGGGGGCAGCTCCTACAATGAGCAGTTCTTC. Translation gives CASSERAGGSSYNEQFF. The full variable domain, rest sourced from reference TRBV2 and TRBJ2-1, is EPEVTQTPSHQVTQMGQEVILRCVPISNHLYFYWYRQILGQKVEFLVSFYNNEISEKSEIFDDQFSVERPDGSNFTLKIRSTKLEDSAMYFCASSERAGGSSYNEQFFGPGTRLTVL.

This chain connects TRBV2 to TRBJ2-7; the D gene could be TRBD1 or TRBD2 (5 bases each). Germline lookup yields CDR1 SNHLY and CDR2 FYNNEI. V was trimmed by 2 bases and J by 2 bases, leaving 25 bases between them. CDR3 length equals 19 residues. This chain's CDR3 is CASSERGRAIFLSTYEQYF. CDR3 nucleotides: TGTGCCAGCAGTGAACGGGGCCGTGCAATCTTCTTGTCGACCTACGAGCAGTACTTC.